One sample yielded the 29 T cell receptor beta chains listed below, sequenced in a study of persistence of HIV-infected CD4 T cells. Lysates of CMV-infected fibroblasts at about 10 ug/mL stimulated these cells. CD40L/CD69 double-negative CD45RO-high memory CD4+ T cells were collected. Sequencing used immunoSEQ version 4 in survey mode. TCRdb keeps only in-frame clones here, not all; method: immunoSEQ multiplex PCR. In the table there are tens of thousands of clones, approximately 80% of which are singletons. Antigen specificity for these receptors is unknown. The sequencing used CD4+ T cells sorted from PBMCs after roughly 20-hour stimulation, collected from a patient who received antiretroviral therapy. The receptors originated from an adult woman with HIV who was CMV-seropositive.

The CDR3 loop reads CASNVLAGLTGELFF. The CDR3 region has the DNA TGTGCCAGCAACGTACTAGCGGGGCTGACCGGGGAGCTGTTTTTT. V and J are TRBV6-5 and TRBJ2-2; the match to TRBD2 covers 10 bases. The CDR3 length is 15 residues. The germline V gene has CDR1 MNHEY and CDR2 SVGAGI. V was clipped by 7 bases and J by 5 bases; unmatched bases: 7.

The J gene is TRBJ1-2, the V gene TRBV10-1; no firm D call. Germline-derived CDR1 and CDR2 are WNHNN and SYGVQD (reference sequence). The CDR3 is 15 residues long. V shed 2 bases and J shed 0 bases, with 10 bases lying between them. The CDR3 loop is CASSESQRPNYGYTF. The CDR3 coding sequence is TGCGCCAGCAGTGAGAGCCAGAGACCTAACTATGGCTACACCTTC.

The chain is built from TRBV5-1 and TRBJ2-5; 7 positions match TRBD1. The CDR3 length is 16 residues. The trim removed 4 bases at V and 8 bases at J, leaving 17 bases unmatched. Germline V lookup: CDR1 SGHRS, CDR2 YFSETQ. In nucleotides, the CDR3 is TGCGCCAGCAGCACAAAACTAGGGGGCATGGGGGCTACCCAGTACTTC. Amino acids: CASSTKLGGMGATQYF.

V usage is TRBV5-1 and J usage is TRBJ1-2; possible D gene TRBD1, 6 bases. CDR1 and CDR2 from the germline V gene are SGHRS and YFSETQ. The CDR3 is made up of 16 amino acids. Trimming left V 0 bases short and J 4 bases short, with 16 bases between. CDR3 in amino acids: CASSLGDGGLSYGYTF. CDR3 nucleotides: TGCGCCAGCAGCTTGGGTGACGGGGGGCTAAGCTATGGCTACACCTTC.

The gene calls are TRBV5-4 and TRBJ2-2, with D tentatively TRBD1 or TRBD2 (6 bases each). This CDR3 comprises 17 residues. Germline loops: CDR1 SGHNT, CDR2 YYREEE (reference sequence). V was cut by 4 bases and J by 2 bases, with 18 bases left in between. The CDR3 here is CASSPRGGTINTGELFF. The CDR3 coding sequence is TGTGCCAGCAGCCCCCGAGGGGGGACAATCAACACCGGGGAGCTGTTTTTT. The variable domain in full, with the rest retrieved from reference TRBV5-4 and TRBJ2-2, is ETGVTQSPTHLIKTRGQQVTLRCSSQSGHNTVSWYQQALGQGPQFIFQYYREEENGRGNFPPRFSGLQFPNYSSELNVNALELDDSALYLCASSPRGGTINTGELFFGEGSRLTVL.

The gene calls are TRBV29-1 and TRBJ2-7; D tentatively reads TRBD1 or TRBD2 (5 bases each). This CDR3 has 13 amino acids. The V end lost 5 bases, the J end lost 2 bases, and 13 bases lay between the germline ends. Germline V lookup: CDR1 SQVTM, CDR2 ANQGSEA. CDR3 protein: CSVRDGGAYEQYF. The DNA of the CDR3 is TGCAGCGTTAGGGACGGTGGGGCCTACGAGCAGTACTTC.

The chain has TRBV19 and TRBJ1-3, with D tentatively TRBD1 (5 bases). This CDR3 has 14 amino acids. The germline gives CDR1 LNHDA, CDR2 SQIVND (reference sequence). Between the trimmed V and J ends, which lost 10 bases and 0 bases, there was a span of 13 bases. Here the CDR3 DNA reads TGTGCCACCGCCGGGGACCCCTCTGGAAACACCATATATTTT. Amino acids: CATAGDPSGNTIYF.

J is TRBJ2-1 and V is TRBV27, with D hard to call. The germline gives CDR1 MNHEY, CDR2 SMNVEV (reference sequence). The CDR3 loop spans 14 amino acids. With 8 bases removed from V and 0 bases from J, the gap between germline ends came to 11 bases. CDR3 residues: CASRQRSSYNEQFF. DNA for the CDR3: TGTGCCAGCCGCCAACGGAGCTCCTACAATGAGCAGTTCTTC.

CDR3 region: CASSPPGLPREQYF. DNA for the CDR3: TGTGCCAGCAGTCCCCCGGGACTACCGAGGGAGCAGTACTTC. The chain is built from TRBV27 and TRBJ2-7, with TRBD2 identical over 7 bases. Germline V gene lookup returns CDR1 MNHEY and CDR2 SMNVEV (reference sequence). The ends lost 5 bases at V and 7 bases at J; junction bases unmatched: 11. The length of the CDR3 is 14 residues.

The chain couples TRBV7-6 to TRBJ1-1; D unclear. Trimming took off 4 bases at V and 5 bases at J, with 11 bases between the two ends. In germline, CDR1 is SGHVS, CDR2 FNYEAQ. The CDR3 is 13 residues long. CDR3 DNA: TGTGCCAGCAGCTCCGGCCGTATGACTGAAGCTTTCTTT. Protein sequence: CASSSGRMTEAFF.

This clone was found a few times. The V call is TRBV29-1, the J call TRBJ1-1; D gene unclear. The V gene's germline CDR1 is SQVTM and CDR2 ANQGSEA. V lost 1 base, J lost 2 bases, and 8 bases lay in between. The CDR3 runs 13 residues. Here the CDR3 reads CSVEGSQNTEAFF. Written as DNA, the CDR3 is TGCAGCGTTGAAGGTTCCCAAAACACTGAAGCTTTCTTT. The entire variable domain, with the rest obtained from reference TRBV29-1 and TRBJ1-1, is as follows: SAVISQKPSRDICQRGTSLTIQCQVDSQVTMMFWYRQQPGQSLTLIATANQGSEATYESGFVIDKFPISRPNLTFSTLTVSNMSPEDSSIYLCSVEGSQNTEAFFGQGTRLTVV.

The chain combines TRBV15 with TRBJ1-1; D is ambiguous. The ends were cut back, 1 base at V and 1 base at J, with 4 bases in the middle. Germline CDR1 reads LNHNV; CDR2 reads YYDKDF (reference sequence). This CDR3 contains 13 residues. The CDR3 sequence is CATSRVENTEAFF. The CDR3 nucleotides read TGTGCCACCAGCAGAGTAGAGAACACTGAAGCTTTCTTT. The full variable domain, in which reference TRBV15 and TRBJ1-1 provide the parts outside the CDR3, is DAMVIQNPRYQVTQFGKPVTLSCSQTLNHNVMYWYQQKSSQAPKLLFHYYDKDFNNEADTPDNFQSRRPNTSFCFLDIRSPGLGDTAMYLCATSRVENTEAFFGQGTRLTVV.

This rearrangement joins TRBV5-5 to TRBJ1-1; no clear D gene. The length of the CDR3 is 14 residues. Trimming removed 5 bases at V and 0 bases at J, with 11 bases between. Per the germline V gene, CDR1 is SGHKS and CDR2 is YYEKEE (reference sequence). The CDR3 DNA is TGTGCCAGCAGGGAAGGACTTTTGAACACTGAAGCTTTCTTT. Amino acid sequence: CASREGLLNTEAFF.

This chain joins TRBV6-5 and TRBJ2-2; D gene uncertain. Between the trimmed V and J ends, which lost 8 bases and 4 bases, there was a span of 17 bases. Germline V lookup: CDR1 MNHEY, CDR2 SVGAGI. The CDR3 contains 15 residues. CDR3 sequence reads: CASLSEWPGTGELFF. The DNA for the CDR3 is TGTGCCAGCCTTTCCGAGTGGCCAGGCACCGGGGAGCTGTTTTTT.

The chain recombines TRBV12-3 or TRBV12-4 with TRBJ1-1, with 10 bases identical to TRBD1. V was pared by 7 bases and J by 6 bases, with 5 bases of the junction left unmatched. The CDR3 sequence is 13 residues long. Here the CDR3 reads CASTRTGGAEAFF. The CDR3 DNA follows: TGTGCCAGCACCCGGACAGGGGGGGCTGAAGCTTTCTTT.

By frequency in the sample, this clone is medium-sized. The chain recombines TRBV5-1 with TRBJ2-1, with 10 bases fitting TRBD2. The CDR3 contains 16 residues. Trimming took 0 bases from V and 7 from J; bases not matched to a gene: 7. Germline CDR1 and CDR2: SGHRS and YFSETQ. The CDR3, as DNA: TGCGCCAGCAGCTTGGAACTAGCGGGGAAAGGAAATGAGCAGTTCTTC. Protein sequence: CASSLELAGKGNEQFF.

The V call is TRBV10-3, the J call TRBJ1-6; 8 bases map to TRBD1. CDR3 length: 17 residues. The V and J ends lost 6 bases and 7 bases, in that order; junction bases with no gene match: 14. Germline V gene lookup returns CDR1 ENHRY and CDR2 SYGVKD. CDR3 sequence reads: CAISSNPQGARNSPLHF. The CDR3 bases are TGTGCCATCAGCTCCAACCCTCAGGGGGCGCGGAATTCACCCCTCCACTTT.

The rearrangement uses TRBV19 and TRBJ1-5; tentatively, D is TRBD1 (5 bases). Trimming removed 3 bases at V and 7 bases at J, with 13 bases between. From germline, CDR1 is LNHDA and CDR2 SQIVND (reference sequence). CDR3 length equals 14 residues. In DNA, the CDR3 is TGTGCCAGTAGTATTCGCAGGGAGGGACAGCCCCAGCATTTT. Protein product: CASSIRREGQPQHF. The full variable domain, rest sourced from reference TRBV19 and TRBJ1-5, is DGGITQSPKYLFRKEGQNVTLSCEQNLNHDAMYWYRQDPGQGLRLIYYSQIVNDFQKGDIAEGYSVSREKKESFPLTVTSAQKNPTAFYLCASSIRREGQPQHFGDGTRLSIL.

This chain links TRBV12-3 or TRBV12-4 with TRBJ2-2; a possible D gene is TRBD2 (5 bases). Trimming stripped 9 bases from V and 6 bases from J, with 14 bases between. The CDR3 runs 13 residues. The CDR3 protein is CASCRSGAGELFF. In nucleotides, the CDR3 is TGTGCCAGTTGCAGGTCCGGGGCCGGGGAGCTGTTTTTT.

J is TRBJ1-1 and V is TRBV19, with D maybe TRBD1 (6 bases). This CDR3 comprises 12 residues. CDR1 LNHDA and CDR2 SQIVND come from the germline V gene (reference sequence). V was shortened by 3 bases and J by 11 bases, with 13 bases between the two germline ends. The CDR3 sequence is CASSIDRRGAFF. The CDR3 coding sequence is TGTGCCAGTAGTATTGACAGGAGGGGGGCTTTCTTT.

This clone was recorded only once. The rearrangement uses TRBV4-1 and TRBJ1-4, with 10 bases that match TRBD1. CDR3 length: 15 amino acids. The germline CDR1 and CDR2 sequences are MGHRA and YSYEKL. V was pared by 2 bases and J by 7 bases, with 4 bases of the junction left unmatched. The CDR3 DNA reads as TGCGCCAGCAGCCAAACCGGGACAGGGGTTGAAAAACTGTTTTTT. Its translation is CASSQTGTGVEKLFF.

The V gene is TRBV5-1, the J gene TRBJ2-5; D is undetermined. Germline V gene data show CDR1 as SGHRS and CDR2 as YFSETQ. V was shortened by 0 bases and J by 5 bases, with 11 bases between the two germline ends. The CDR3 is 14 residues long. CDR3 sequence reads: CASSLVQVGETQYF. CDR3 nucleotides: TGCGCCAGCAGCTTGGTTCAGGTGGGGGAGACCCAGTACTTC.

CDR3 sequence reads: CASSPYRTSEGEQYV. The CDR3 DNA reads as TGTGCCAGCTCCCCCTACAGGACTTCCGAGGGTGAGCAGTACGTC. V and J are TRBV6-5 and TRBJ2-7; D is possibly TRBD1 or TRBD2 (5 bases each). CDR3 size: 15 residues. V lost 8 bases and J lost 7, with 24 bases in between. The V gene's germline CDR1 is MNHEY and CDR2 SVGAGI.

CDR3 nucleotides: TGTGCCAGCAGCAAGACAGGGGCTGAAGCTTTCTTT. Translating gives CASSKTGAEAFF. The chain has TRBV3-1 (or the pseudogene TRBV3-2) and TRBJ1-1; TRBD1 agrees at 8 bases. This CDR3 is built from 12 residues. J lost 6 bases, V lost 5 bases, and 2 bases had no gene match. Germline V gives CDR1 LGHDT, CDR2 YNNKEL (reference sequence).

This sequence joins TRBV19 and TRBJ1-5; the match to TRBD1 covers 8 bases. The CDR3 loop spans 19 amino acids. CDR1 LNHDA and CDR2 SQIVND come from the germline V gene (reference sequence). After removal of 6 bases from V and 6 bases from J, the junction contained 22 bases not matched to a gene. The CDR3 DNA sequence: TGTGCCAGTAGCACAATCCCGAGAAGGACAGGGTTAAGGTCTCAGCCCCAGCATTTT. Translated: CASSTIPRRTGLRSQPQHF. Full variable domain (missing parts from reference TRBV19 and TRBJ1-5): DGGITQSPKYLFRKEGQNVTLSCEQNLNHDAMYWYRQDPGQGLRLIYYSQIVNDFQKGDIAEGYSVSREKKESFPLTVTSAQKNPTAFYLCASSTIPRRTGLRSQPQHFGDGTRLSIL.

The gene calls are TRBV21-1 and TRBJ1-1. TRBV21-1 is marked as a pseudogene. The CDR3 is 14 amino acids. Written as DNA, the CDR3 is TGTGCCAGCAGCACGCCGACCAGTGGGACTGAAGCTTTCTTT. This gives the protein CASSTPTSGTEAFF.

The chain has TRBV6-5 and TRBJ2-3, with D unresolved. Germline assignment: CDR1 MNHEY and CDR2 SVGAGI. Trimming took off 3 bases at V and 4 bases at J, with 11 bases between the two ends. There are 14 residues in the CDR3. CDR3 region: CASSYHPGADTQYF. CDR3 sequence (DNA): TGTGCCAGCAGTTATCATCCAGGTGCAGATACGCAGTATTTT.

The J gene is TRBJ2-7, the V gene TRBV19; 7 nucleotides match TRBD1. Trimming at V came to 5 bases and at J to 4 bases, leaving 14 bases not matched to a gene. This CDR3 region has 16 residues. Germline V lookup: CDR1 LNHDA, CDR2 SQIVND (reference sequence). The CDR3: CASSPRSTGKGYEQYF. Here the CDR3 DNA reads TGTGCCAGTAGTCCTCGCTCGACAGGGAAGGGGTACGAGCAGTACTTC.

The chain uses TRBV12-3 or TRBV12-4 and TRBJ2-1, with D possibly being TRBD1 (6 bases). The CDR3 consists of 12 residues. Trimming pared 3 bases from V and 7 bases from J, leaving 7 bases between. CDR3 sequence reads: CASSLRGNEQFF. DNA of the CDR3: TGTGCCAGCAGTTTGAGGGGGAATGAGCAGTTCTTC.